This T cell receptor (beta chain) was identified during a study of blood T cell repertoires in COVID-19. Study as a whole: Collection of acute and convalescent COVID-19 samples took place in the United States, Italy and Spain. In each case, the material was cDNA or gDNA derived from T cells, B-cell-depleted T cells, or PBMCs.

Trimming at V came to 2 bases and at J to 4 bases, leaving 6 bases not matched to a gene. The germline gives CDR1 KGHSH, CDR2 LQKENI. CDR3 size: 16 residues. In the study's own analysis: The authors estimated nucleated cell counts from reference gene primer amplification. Clones were sequenced by immunoSEQ multiplex PCR, and TCRdb holds only the in-frame ones, with some missing. That table furnishes V, J and clone size, whereas the DNA furnished D and trimming. The sample contains roughly 260,000 clones, around nine tenths of which appear only once. This sequence joins TRBV18 and TRBJ2-7; 12 bases map to TRBD1. The sequence was collected from a man aged 40-55 years who had recovered from COVID-19. Sequenced: peripheral blood. CDR3 sequence reads: CASSPRDRGLAYEQYF. The CDR3 DNA is TGTGCCAGCTCACCAAGGGACAGGGGGCTTGCATACGAGCAGTACTTC.